A selection of T cell receptor beta chains follows, all from one sample in a study of cytomegalovirus exposure and HLA in healthy donors. Repertoires were generated with immunoSEQ multiplex PCR, while TCRdb's copy carries only in-frame clones and drops some. The sample has more than 95,000 clones, around 60% seen once. Sequencing was done on a sample of PBMCs. These receptors were collected from a man in his 60s in good health and CMV-seronegative. Each CDR3 is given with its conserved first and last residue. D genes are given only for firm matches. Clone sizes are given selectively: once, few, many, or a class where the clone is expanded.

V	size	J	D	CDR3	DNA
TRBV10-2	-	TRBJ2-7	TRBD2	CASSPLAEGSYEQYF	TGCGCCAGCAGCCCTCTAGCGGAGGGGTCCTACGAGCAGTACTTC
TRBV7-3	-	TRBJ2-3	TRBD2	CASSLNSGASTDTQYF	TGTGCCAGCAGCTTAAACAGCGGGGCTAGCACAGATACGCAGTATTTT
TRBV19	-	TRBJ2-7	TRBD1	CASSISDRSEQYF	TGTGCCAGTAGTATCTCGGACAGGAGCGAGCAGTACTTC
TRBV2	-	TRBJ1-3	-	CASSVQGLGRGNTIYF	TGTGCCAGCAGTGTACAGGGCCTCGGGCGTGGAAACACCATATATTTT
TRBV9	-	TRBJ2-1	TRBD2	CASSVLAGGPSYNEQFF	TGTGCCAGCAGCGTTCTAGCGGGGGGGCCCTCCTACAATGAGCAGTTCTTC
TRBV4-2	-	TRBJ2-7	TRBD2	CASSQDQASGNDEQYF	TGTGCCAGCAGCCAAGATCAAGCTAGCGGGAACGACGAGCAGTACTTC
TRBV11-2	few	TRBJ2-7	-	CASSPGRNSYEQYF	TGTGCCAGCAGCCCAGGGCGGAACTCCTACGAGCAGTACTTC
TRBV28	-	TRBJ1-2	TRBD1	CASSLGTGVQIYGYTF	TGTGCCAGCAGTTTAGGGACAGGGGTTCAGATCTATGGCTACACCTTC
TRBV18	-	TRBJ2-1	TRBD1	CASSPGQYNEQFF	TGTGCCAGCTCACCGGGACAGTACAATGAGCAGTTCTTC
TRBV6-5	few	TRBJ1-1	TRBD1	CASSYRTGGSTEAFF	TGTGCCAGCAGTTACCGGACAGGGGGGAGCACTGAAGCTTTCTTT
TRBV27	-	TRBJ1-1	-	CASSFSRDRVAPEAFF	TGTGCCAGCAGTTTTTCCCGCGACAGAGTCGCGCCTGAAGCTTTCTTT
TRBV7-9	few	TRBJ2-2	TRBD1	CSSTAFKGAVTGELFF	TGTTCCAGCACCGCTTTTAAGGGGGCGGTCACCGGGGAGCTGTTTTTT
TRBV7-9	-	TRBJ1-3	-	CASSPWGDSGNTIYF	TGTGCCAGCAGCCCATGGGGAGACTCTGGAAACACCATATATTTT
TRBV29-1	-	TRBJ1-2	TRBD1	CSVDRVVGGYTF	TGCAGCGTGGACAGGGTCGTTGGTGGCTACACCTTC
TRBV27	-	TRBJ1-5	TRBD1	CASSQQGAWSNQPQHF	TGTGCCAGCAGCCAGCAGGGGGCCTGGAGCAATCAGCCCCAGCATTTT
TRBV19	few	TRBJ1-3	-	CASSPDSSYSGNTIYF	TGTGCCAGTAGTCCGGACAGCTCATACTCTGGAAACACCATATATTTT
TRBV28	few	TRBJ1-6	-	CASSYIDQGFMDSPLHF	TGTGCCAGCAGCTATATTGATCAGGGGTTTATGGATTCACCCCTCCACTTT
TRBV28	-	TRBJ1-5	-	CASTRGVTHQPQHF	TGTGCCAGCACCCGGGGGGTCACCCATCAGCCCCAGCATTTT
TRBV2	once	TRBJ2-7	TRBD1	CASSETLGQPSSYEQYF	TGTGCCAGCAGTGAGACCCTGGGACAGCCTAGCTCCTACGAGCAGTACTTC
TRBV4-1	-	TRBJ2-5	-	CASSQEVAGAGTQYF	TGCGCCAGCAGCCAAGAGGTGGCGGGGGCCGGGACCCAGTACTTC
TRBV11-3	-	TRBJ2-1	-	CASRLERSYNEQFF	TGTGCCAGCCGACTGGAGCGCTCCTACAATGAGCAGTTCTTC
TRBV5-6	many	TRBJ2-6	-	CASSPARAASGANVLTF	TGTGCCAGCAGCCCCGCGAGGGCGGCCTCTGGGGCCAACGTCCTGACTTTC
TRBV6-5	few	TRBJ2-7	-	CASSYGGTTSYEQYF	TGTGCCAGCAGTTACGGGGGGACGACCTCCTACGAGCAGTACTTC
TRBV4-1	few	TRBJ1-6	-	CASSQRDRRNSPLHF	TGCGCCAGCAGCCAGCGGGACCGGAGGAATTCACCCCTCCACTTT
TRBV29-1	many	TRBJ1-4	TRBD1	CSVGTGRVSREKLFF	TGCAGCGTTGGGACAGGGAGGGTTTCACGTGAAAAACTGTTTTTT
TRBV19	-	TRBJ2-2	TRBD2	CASSSGGDTGELFF	TGTGCCAGTAGTAGCGGGGGGGACACCGGGGAGCTGTTTTTT
TRBV18	-	TRBJ2-3	TRBD2	CASSPVGGTDTQYF	TGTGCCAGCTCACCAGTGGGAGGGACAGATACGCAGTATTTT
TRBV7-9	few	TRBJ2-3	-	CASSFGADSTDTQYF	TGTGCCAGCAGCTTTGGGGCTGATAGCACAGATACGCAGTATTTT